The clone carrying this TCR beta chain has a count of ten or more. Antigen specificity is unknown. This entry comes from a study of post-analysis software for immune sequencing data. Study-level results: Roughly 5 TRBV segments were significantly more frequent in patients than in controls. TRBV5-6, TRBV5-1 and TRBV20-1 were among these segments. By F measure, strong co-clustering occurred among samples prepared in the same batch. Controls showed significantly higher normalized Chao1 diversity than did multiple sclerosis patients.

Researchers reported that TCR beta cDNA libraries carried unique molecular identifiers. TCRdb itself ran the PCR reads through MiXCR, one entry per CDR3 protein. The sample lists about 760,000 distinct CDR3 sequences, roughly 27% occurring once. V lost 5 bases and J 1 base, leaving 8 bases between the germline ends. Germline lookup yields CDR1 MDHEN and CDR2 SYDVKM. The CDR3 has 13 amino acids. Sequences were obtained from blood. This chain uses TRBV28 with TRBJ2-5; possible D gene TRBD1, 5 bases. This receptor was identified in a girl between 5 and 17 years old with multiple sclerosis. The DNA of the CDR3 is TGTGCCAGCAGTCGACAGCTCCAAGAGACCCAGTACTTC. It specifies CASSRQLQETQYF.